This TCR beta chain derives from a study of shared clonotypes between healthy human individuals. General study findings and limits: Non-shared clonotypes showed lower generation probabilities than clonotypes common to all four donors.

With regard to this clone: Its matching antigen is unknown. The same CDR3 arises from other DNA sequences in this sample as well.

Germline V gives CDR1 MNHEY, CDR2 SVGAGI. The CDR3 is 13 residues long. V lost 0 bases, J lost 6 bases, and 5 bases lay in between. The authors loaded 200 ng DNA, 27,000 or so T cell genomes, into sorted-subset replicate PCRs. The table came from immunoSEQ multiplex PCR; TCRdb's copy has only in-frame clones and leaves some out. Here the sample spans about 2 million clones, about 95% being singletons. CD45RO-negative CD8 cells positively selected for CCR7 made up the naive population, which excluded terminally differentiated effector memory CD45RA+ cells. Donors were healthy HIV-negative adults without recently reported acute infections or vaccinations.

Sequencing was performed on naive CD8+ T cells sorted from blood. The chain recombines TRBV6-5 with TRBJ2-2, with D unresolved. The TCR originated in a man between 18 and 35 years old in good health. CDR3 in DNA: TGTGCCAGCAGTTACTCCGTGGCCGGGGAGCTGTTTTTT. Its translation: CASSYSVAGELFF.